The T cell receptor beta chain under discussion was sequenced for a study of blood T cell repertoires in COVID-19. Study details: Sites in the United States, Italy and Spain provided acute and convalescent COVID-19 samples. Sources were T cells, B-cell-depleted T cells, or PBMCs; the material itself was cDNA or gDNA.

Sequencing was performed with immunoSEQ multiplex PCR; in TCRdb, only in-frame clones are kept and a portion is missing. This sample has hundreds of thousands of clones, with roughly 89% found just once. The table lists this clone with a few counts. The V gene lost 9 bases and the J gene lost 13 bases, with 21 bases spanning the gap. The germline CDR1 and CDR2 sequences are KGHDR and SFDVKD. CDR3 length equals 12 residues. Cohorts were assigned according to the clinical history that participants reported. The receptor was derived from a woman in her thirties who had recovered from COVID-19. The V and J genes are TRBV24-1 and TRBJ2-7, with D tentatively TRBD2 (7 bases). Sequencing was performed on PBMCs or T cells enriched from blood (not recorded which). The CDR3 reads CATLSPGGRAYF. The DNA for the CDR3 is TGTGCCACCCTATCCCCCGGGGGGCGAGCATACTTC.